The clone carrying this T cell receptor beta chain was seen just once. Its matching antigen is unknown. Gene names are mouse gene names. Time point defined: mouse harvest day 7 after allogeneic transplant. Each mouse received 10^7 T-cell-depleted marrow cells plus 10^6 splenic CD5+ T cells by tail vein. Mice had MHC-mismatched B6 into BALB/c GVHD, sampled day 7 or 14. The data were obtained in a study of tissue T cells after allogeneic stem cell transplantation. General study findings and limits: Sampling depth was limited, and the cohort was small and clinically varied.

Here immunoSEQ multiplex PCR was the method, and the copy in TCRdb shows in-frame clones only, minus some. The data contain 6,000 to 8,500 clones, about 50% of them singletons. The TCR originated in a female BALB/c mouse given C57BL/6 T cells with graft-versus-host disease after an allogeneic hematopoietic cell transplant. Sequencing was carried out using lymph node tissue.

The sequenced CDR3 bases are TGTGCTAGCAGTTTATTCAGTTCTGGAAATACGCTCTAT. Encoded protein: CASSLFSSGNTLY. The whole CDR3 is CASSLFSSGNTLYF. This sequence joins TRBV29 and TRBJ1-3, with unresolved D. The sequence runs out 1 residue before the end of the CDR3; the remainder is reconstructed from the germline J gene. Germline CDR1 reads MSHET; CDR2 reads SYDVDS. Deletions cut 1 base from V and 0 bases from J, with 4 bases between. The CDR3 totals 14 residues.